A selection of T cell receptor beta chains follows, all from one sample in a study of T cell changes during pregnancy in multiple sclerosis. Method: immunoSEQ multiplex PCR; TCRdb's copy keeps in-frame clones and lacks some. The sample records 67,000 or so clones, 85% to 95% being singletons. The sequencing used CD8+ T cells from peripheral blood mononuclear cells, collected in the third trimester of pregnancy. Receptor source: a female donor in good health, enrolled as a control in a pregnancy study. The CDR3 runs from the conserved cysteine through the conserved F or W. The order of the fields is J gene, clone size, D gene, V gene, CDR3 DNA, CDR3 protein. A D gene is named only where the DNA matches it firmly. Clone sizes are given selectively: once, few, many, or a class where the clone is expanded.

J gene: TRBJ2-2
clone size: NA
D gene: NA
V gene: TRBV4-3
CDR3 DNA: TGCGCCAGCAGCCAAGATTTTTATAGTGGAGCCGGGGAGCTGTTTTTT
CDR3 protein: CASSQDFYSGAGELFF

J gene: TRBJ1-1
clone size: NA
D gene: NA
V gene: TRBV6-5
CDR3 DNA: TGTGCCAGCAGTTACAAACCACTAAACACTGAAGCTTTCTTT
CDR3 protein: CASSYKPLNTEAFF

J gene: TRBJ1-4
clone size: once
D gene: NA
V gene: TRBV7-8
CDR3 DNA: TGTGCCAGCAGCTTAGTTATGGCGGTCCTTAATGAAAAACTGTTTTTT
CDR3 protein: CASSLVMAVLNEKLFF

J gene: TRBJ1-2
clone size: NA
D gene: NA
V gene: TRBV7-9
CDR3 DNA: TGTGCCAGCACCCCCGGTGCCGAAACTAACTATGGCTACACCTTC
CDR3 protein: CASTPGAETNYGYTF

J gene: TRBJ2-1
clone size: NA
D gene: TRBD2
V gene: TRBV4-3
CDR3 DNA: TGCGCCAGCAGCCAAGCCCACTCCTTCGGGGGGGGTTACAATGAGCAGTTCTTC
CDR3 protein: CASSQAHSFGGGYNEQFF

J gene: TRBJ1-1
clone size: NA
D gene: NA
V gene: TRBV4-1
CDR3 DNA: TGCGCCAGCAGCCAAGATCTTAGAGGGTCGAACACTGAAGCTTTCTTT
CDR3 protein: CASSQDLRGSNTEAFF

J gene: TRBJ1-2
clone size: NA
D gene: NA
V gene: TRBV14
CDR3 DNA: TGTGCCAGCAGCCTGACAGCGAACTATGGCTACACCTTC
CDR3 protein: CASSLTANYGYTF

J gene: TRBJ2-7
clone size: NA
D gene: TRBD1
V gene: TRBV5-4
CDR3 DNA: TGTGCCAGCAGCTTGGGGGGTACAGGGGCCGAGCAGTACTTC
CDR3 protein: CASSLGGTGAEQYF

J gene: TRBJ1-1
clone size: NA
D gene: NA
V gene: TRBV2
CDR3 DNA: TGTACTCGAGGAGACCTGAACACTGAAGCTTTCTTT
CDR3 protein: CTRGDLNTEAFF

J gene: TRBJ1-4
clone size: NA
D gene: TRBD1
V gene: TRBV7-6
CDR3 DNA: TGTGCCAGCAGCCCCCAGGGGGAAGGGGAAAAACTGTTTTTT
CDR3 protein: CASSPQGEGEKLFF

J gene: TRBJ1-5
clone size: NA
D gene: NA
V gene: TRBV7-8
CDR3 DNA: TGTGCCAGCAGGGCTGGGGGCCCCGTTCTAAATCAGCCCCAGCATTTT
CDR3 protein: CASRAGGPVLNQPQHF

J gene: TRBJ1-1
clone size: NA
D gene: NA
V gene: TRBV4-1
CDR3 DNA: TGCGCCAGCAGCCAAGATAACGGGGAATGGGGTGAAGCTTTCTTT
CDR3 protein: CASSQDNGEWGEAFF

J gene: TRBJ2-2
clone size: NA
D gene: TRBD2
V gene: TRBV5-1
CDR3 DNA: TGCGCCAGCAGCCAAACGGCGGGGGGCCAACCGAACACCGGGGAGCTGTTTTTT
CDR3 protein: CASSQTAGGQPNTGELFF

J gene: TRBJ1-2
clone size: once
D gene: TRBD1
V gene: TRBV19
CDR3 DNA: TGTGCCAGTAGCATGGACAGGGGCTATGGCTACACCTTC
CDR3 protein: CASSMDRGYGYTF

J gene: TRBJ1-2
clone size: NA
D gene: NA
V gene: TRBV27
CDR3 DNA: TGTGCCAGCAGTTTAGCATGGACAGACTGGGGTGGCTACACCTTC
CDR3 protein: CASSLAWTDWGGYTF

J gene: TRBJ1-6
clone size: NA
D gene: TRBD1
V gene: TRBV2
CDR3 DNA: TGTGCCAGCAGCGAAGGACAGGGAGTAAACTCACCCCTCCACTTT
CDR3 protein: CASSEGQGVNSPLHF

J gene: TRBJ2-7
clone size: NA
D gene: NA
V gene: TRBV7-9
CDR3 DNA: TGTGCCAGCAGCCCCCTGGATCAGGGAGGCTACGAGCAGTACTTC
CDR3 protein: CASSPLDQGGYEQYF

J gene: TRBJ1-1
clone size: few
D gene: NA
V gene: TRBV4-1
CDR3 DNA: TGCGCCAGCAGCCAAGGCCCTTCTATCACTGAAGCTTTCTTT
CDR3 protein: CASSQGPSITEAFF

J gene: TRBJ1-2
clone size: NA
D gene: NA
V gene: TRBV2
CDR3 DNA: TGTGCCAGCAGTGAAGCCGGGACACGGGTAAACTATGGCTACACCTTC
CDR3 protein: CASSEAGTRVNYGYTF

J gene: TRBJ2-7
clone size: NA
D gene: NA
V gene: TRBV5-1
CDR3 DNA: TGCGCCAGCAGCTTGGATTTCGTCCCCTACGAGCAGTACTTC
CDR3 protein: CASSLDFVPYEQYF

J gene: TRBJ2-1
clone size: NA
D gene: NA
V gene: TRBV27
CDR3 DNA: TGTGCCAGCAGTTTAACCCAGGGTCATTACAATGAGCAGTTCTTC
CDR3 protein: CASSLTQGHYNEQFF

J gene: TRBJ1-1
clone size: NA
D gene: NA
V gene: TRBV30
CDR3 DNA: TGTGCCTGGAGTGAGAGTAGATTCATGAACACTGAAGCTTTCTTT
CDR3 protein: CAWSESRFMNTEAFF

J gene: TRBJ2-6
clone size: NA
D gene: NA
V gene: TRBV27
CDR3 DNA: TGTGCCAGCAGGTGGGGCAGGGGCAACTCTGGGGCCAACGTCCTGACTTTC
CDR3 protein: CASRWGRGNSGANVLTF

J gene: TRBJ2-1
clone size: NA
D gene: TRBD2
V gene: TRBV7-9
CDR3 DNA: TGTGCCAGCAGCTCGGCGGTGACTAGCGGGGGGAAGAATGAGCAGTTCTTC
CDR3 protein: CASSSAVTSGGKNEQFF

J gene: TRBJ2-7
clone size: NA
D gene: NA
V gene: TRBV2
CDR3 DNA: TGTGAATCCTCGGGGGGCGGGGGCGAGCAGTACTTC
CDR3 protein: CESSGGGGEQYF

J gene: TRBJ1-1
clone size: NA
D gene: NA
V gene: TRBV4-3
CDR3 DNA: TGCGCCAGCAGCCCTAGAAACAGGGACACTGAAGCTTTCTTT
CDR3 protein: CASSPRNRDTEAFF

J gene: TRBJ2-7
clone size: NA
D gene: NA
V gene: TRBV7-6
CDR3 DNA: TGTGCCAGCAGCTTATATGGGCGCCACGAGCAGTACTTC
CDR3 protein: CASSLYGRHEQYF

J gene: TRBJ1-6
clone size: NA
D gene: NA
V gene: TRBV19
CDR3 DNA: TGTGCCAGTAGTTTAGGCGTCTTAAGCTCCTATAATTCACCCCTCCACTTT
CDR3 protein: CASSLGVLSSYNSPLHF

J gene: TRBJ2-5
clone size: NA
D gene: TRBD1
V gene: TRBV7-9
CDR3 DNA: TGTGCCAGCAGCTCGCGACAGGGTACATTAGAGACCCAGTACTTC
CDR3 protein: CASSSRQGTLETQYF

J gene: TRBJ1-3
clone size: NA
D gene: TRBD1
V gene: TRBV5-1
CDR3 DNA: TGCGCCAGCAGCTTGGGACAGGGGGCTGGAAACACCATATATTTT
CDR3 protein: CASSLGQGAGNTIYF

J gene: TRBJ1-5
clone size: once
D gene: NA
V gene: TRBV19
CDR3 DNA: TGTGCCAGTAGAACGGTTAATCAGCCCCAGCATTTT
CDR3 protein: CASRTVNQPQHF

J gene: TRBJ2-7
clone size: NA
D gene: NA
V gene: TRBV2
CDR3 DNA: TGTGCCAGCATCCAGTCCCGTTCTGACTCCTACGAGCAGTACTTC
CDR3 protein: CASIQSRSDSYEQYF

J gene: TRBJ1-2
clone size: NA
D gene: NA
V gene: TRBV7-9
CDR3 DNA: TGTGCCAGCAGACCGCCGGGACTGTATGGCTACACCTTC
CDR3 protein: CASRPPGLYGYTF

J gene: TRBJ1-2
clone size: NA
D gene: NA
V gene: TRBV29-1
CDR3 DNA: TGCAGCGTTAACAGGGACTATGTTGACTACACCTTC
CDR3 protein: CSVNRDYVDYTF

J gene: TRBJ1-1
clone size: NA
D gene: TRBD1
V gene: TRBV30
CDR3 DNA: TGTGCCTGGAGTGTCGGCCAGGGGGCAAAAGCTTTCTTT
CDR3 protein: CAWSVGQGAKAFF

J gene: TRBJ1-5
clone size: NA
D gene: TRBD1
V gene: TRBV7-9
CDR3 DNA: TGTGCCAGCAGCTTAATCTTGGGACAGGGGGATCAGCCCCAGCATTTT
CDR3 protein: CASSLILGQGDQPQHF

J gene: TRBJ2-2
clone size: NA
D gene: NA
V gene: TRBV7-2
CDR3 DNA: TGTGCCAGCAGCTTAGGGCAGGGCAGTACCGGGGAGCTGTTTTTT
CDR3 protein: CASSLGQGSTGELFF

J gene: TRBJ2-1
clone size: once
D gene: NA
V gene: TRBV9
CDR3 DNA: TGTGCCAGCAGCGTAAGTGGCGGGCGAGGCCCGAGCTCCTACAATGAGCAGTTCTTC
CDR3 protein: CASSVSGGRGPSSYNEQFF

J gene: TRBJ1-5
clone size: NA
D gene: NA
V gene: TRBV19
CDR3 DNA: TGTGCCAGTAGTATGGGGACACTGAGCAATCAGCCCCAGCATTTT
CDR3 protein: CASSMGTLSNQPQHF

J gene: TRBJ1-1
clone size: NA
D gene: NA
V gene: TRBV6-5
CDR3 DNA: TGTGCCAGCACCCTATTGGGAGGGAACACTGAAGCTTTCTTT
CDR3 protein: CASTLLGGNTEAFF

J gene: TRBJ2-7
clone size: NA
D gene: NA
V gene: TRBV2
CDR3 DNA: TGTGCCAGCAGTGGGAGTGGCGGTGTCATGCCCTACGAGCAGTACTTC
CDR3 protein: CASSGSGGVMPYEQYF

J gene: TRBJ2-7
clone size: once
D gene: TRBD1
V gene: TRBV30
CDR3 DNA: TGTGCCTGGAGTTCGGGACAGGGTTGGAGGGAGCAGTACTTC
CDR3 protein: CAWSSGQGWREQYF

J gene: TRBJ1-5
clone size: NA
D gene: NA
V gene: TRBV30
CDR3 DNA: TGTGCCTGGAGTGTACGGTATAGCAATCAGCCCCAGCATTTT
CDR3 protein: CAWSVRYSNQPQHF

J gene: TRBJ1-1
clone size: NA
D gene: TRBD1
V gene: TRBV7-9
CDR3 DNA: TGTGCCAGCAGCGGTGGACAGGGTAGTGTTAACACTGAAGCTTTCTTT
CDR3 protein: CASSGGQGSVNTEAFF

J gene: TRBJ1-4
clone size: NA
D gene: NA
V gene: TRBV7-9
CDR3 DNA: TGTGCCAGCAGCCCTCCCGGGACACCTGAAAAACTGTTTTTT
CDR3 protein: CASSPPGTPEKLFF

J gene: TRBJ1-5
clone size: NA
D gene: TRBD1
V gene: TRBV4-1
CDR3 DNA: TGCGCCAGCAGCCAAGGTGGTCAGGGGGACAATCAGCCCCAGCATTTT
CDR3 protein: CASSQGGQGDNQPQHF

J gene: TRBJ1-2
clone size: NA
D gene: NA
V gene: TRBV21-1
CDR3 DNA: TGTGCCAGCAGAGTCCAGGGTCGGGATGGCTACACCTTC
CDR3 protein: CASRVQGRDGYTF

J gene: TRBJ2-1
clone size: NA
D gene: NA
V gene: TRBV7-9
CDR3 DNA: TGTGCCAGCAGCTTAGACAGGCATGAGCAGTTCTTC
CDR3 protein: CASSLDRHEQFF

J gene: TRBJ2-7
clone size: once
D gene: TRBD1
V gene: TRBV19
CDR3 DNA: TGTGCCAGTAACTCGGGACAGGATATCCGCGAGCAGTACTTC
CDR3 protein: CASNSGQDIREQYF